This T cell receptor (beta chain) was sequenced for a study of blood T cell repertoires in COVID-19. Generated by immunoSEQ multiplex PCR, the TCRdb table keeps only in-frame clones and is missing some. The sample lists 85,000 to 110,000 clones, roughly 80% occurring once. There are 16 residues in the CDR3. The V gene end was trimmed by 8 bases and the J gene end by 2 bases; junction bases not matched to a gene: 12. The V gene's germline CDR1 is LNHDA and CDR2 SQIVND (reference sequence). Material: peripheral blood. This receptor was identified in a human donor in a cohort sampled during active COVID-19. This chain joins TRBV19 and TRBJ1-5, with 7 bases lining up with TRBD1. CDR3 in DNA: TGTGCCAGTCAAACACCAAGACAGGGAGGCAATCAGCCCCAGCATTTT. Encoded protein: CASQTPRQGGNQPQHF.